The rows below give T cell receptor beta chains drawn from one sample of a study of T cells after yellow fever vaccination. TCRdb re-derived calls from the 5' RACE reads in MiXCR, one entry per CDR3 protein. Among 300,000 to 350,000 distinct CDR3 sequences, over 8.5% were seen once, and the ten largest hold 3% to 4%. This specimen consisted of CD4+ T cells sorted from PBMCs, obtained 45 days after the yellow fever booster vaccination. These receptors came from a man aged 18 to 30 who received the YFV17D yellow fever vaccine. CDR3s include the opening cysteine and the closing phenylalanine or tryptophan. D genes are given only for firm matches. The size entry is marked missing in some rows and otherwise reads once, few, many or a size class.

V gene: TRBV20-1; J gene: TRBJ1-2; D gene: TRBD1; clone size: -; CDR3 DNA: TGCAGTGCTAGGGGAGGGACAGGAGACTTCTATGGCTACACCTTC; CDR3 protein: CSARGGTGDFYGYTF
V gene: TRBV6-6; J gene: TRBJ2-5; D gene: TRBD2; clone size: few; CDR3 DNA: TGTGCCAGCAGCACCAGACTAGCGGGGGAAGAGACCCAGTACTTC; CDR3 protein: CASSTRLAGEETQYF
V gene: TRBV19; J gene: TRBJ2-2; D gene: -; clone size: few; CDR3 DNA: TGTGCCAGTCACGCTGAGGGGTGGGGCACCGGGGAGCTGTTTTTT; CDR3 protein: CASHAEGWGTGELFF
V gene: TRBV20-1; J gene: TRBJ1-2; D gene: TRBD1; clone size: few; CDR3 DNA: TGCAGTGCTAGAGATCGGCAGGGGGCGTTTAACTATGGCTACACCTTC; CDR3 protein: CSARDRQGAFNYGYTF
V gene: TRBV6-2/TRBV6-3; J gene: TRBJ2-7; D gene: TRBD2; clone size: many; CDR3 DNA: TGTGCCAGCCACCGGGACTACAACTCCTACGAGCAGTACTTC; CDR3 protein: CASHRDYNSYEQYF
V gene: TRBV5-1; J gene: TRBJ2-3; D gene: TRBD2; clone size: few; CDR3 DNA: TGCGCCAGCAGCTCCGGGACTACTAGCACAGATACGCAGTATTTT; CDR3 protein: CASSSGTTSTDTQYF
V gene: TRBV11-2; J gene: TRBJ1-1; D gene: -; clone size: few; CDR3 DNA: TGTGCCAGCAGCTTAGTATTGAACACTGAAGCTTTCTTT; CDR3 protein: CASSLVLNTEAFF
V gene: TRBV27; J gene: TRBJ1-5; D gene: TRBD1; clone size: few; CDR3 DNA: TGTGCCAGCAGTTTGTGGCAGGGGGTGGATCAGCCCCAGCATTTT; CDR3 protein: CASSLWQGVDQPQHF
V gene: TRBV7-2; J gene: TRBJ2-3; D gene: -; clone size: many; CDR3 DNA: TGTGCCAGCAGCTTCATAGGCGGGGTGAGCACAGATACGCAGTATTTT; CDR3 protein: CASSFIGGVSTDTQYF
V gene: TRBV7-2; J gene: TRBJ1-2; D gene: TRBD1; clone size: -; CDR3 DNA: TGTGCCAGCAGCTTAGGGCTAGACAGGGGGCGCGACTATGGCTACACCTTC; CDR3 protein: CASSLGLDRGRDYGYTF